Below are 24 T cell receptor beta chains sequenced from a single sample in a study of shared clonotypes between healthy human individuals. TCRdb's copy holds only in-frame clones and misses some; the assay was immunoSEQ multiplex PCR. The profile covers 1,500,000 or so clones, with approximately 96% appearing a single time and about 1.2% taken by the ten largest. Specimen: naive CD4+ T cells sorted from blood. Subset noted: CD45RA+ positively selected. The receptors here all came from a man aged 25-40 years in good health.

The CDR3 loop reads CASSPLAGGRNEQYF. CDR3 DNA: TGTGCCAGCAGCCCATTAGCGGGAGGGCGGAACGAGCAGTACTTC. The chain employs TRBV14 and TRBJ2-7, with 11 bases identical to TRBD2. CDR1 and CDR2 from the germline V gene are SGHDN and FVKESK. The CDR3 has 15 amino acids. The V gene end was trimmed by 4 bases and the J gene end by 5 bases; junction bases not matched to a gene: 7.

The chain links TRBV28 to TRBJ1-1; no firm D call. This CDR3 is built from 16 residues. V was pared by 0 bases and J by 1 base, with 12 bases between. CDR1 MDHEN and CDR2 SYDVKM come from the germline V gene. The CDR3 protein is CASSLWQAGTNTEAFF. The CDR3 DNA follows: TGTGCCAGCAGTTTATGGCAGGCCGGCACGAACACTGAAGCTTTCTTT.

This rearrangement joins TRBV27 to TRBJ2-3; TRBD2 aligns across 13 bases. Germline assignment: CDR1 MNHEY and CDR2 SMNVEV (reference sequence). With 2 bases clipped from V and 2 bases from J, the junction kept 7 bases outside the gene matches. The length of the CDR3 is 18 residues. As DNA, the CDR3 is TGTGCCAGCAGTTTAAGGGGACTAGCGGGAATCTTCACAGATACGCAGTATTTT. Protein sequence: CASSLRGLAGIFTDTQYF.

The DNA of the CDR3 is TGTGCCAGCAGTTACTTGGGGGGGGCAGACTATGGCTACACCTTC. Translated, it gives CASSYLGGADYGYTF. The chain is built from TRBV27 and TRBJ1-2; possible D gene TRBD1, 6 bases. CDR1 and CDR2 from the germline V gene are MNHEY and SMNVEV (reference sequence). The CDR3 is made up of 15 amino acids. V gave up 4 bases and J gave up 3 bases, with 15 bases separating them.

V usage is TRBV19 and J usage is TRBJ2-4; 7 bases fit TRBD1. J lost 6 bases, V lost 0 bases, and 5 bases had no gene match. The length of the CDR3 is 15 residues. CDR1 is LNHDA and CDR2 is SQIVND in the germline V gene (reference sequence). CDR3 region: CASSIDPGQPNIQYF. The CDR3 DNA is TGTGCCAGTAGTATAGATCCGGGACAGCCAAACATTCAGTACTTC.

This chain connects TRBV4-3 to TRBJ2-1; tentative D call: TRBD2 (5 bases). V dropped 5 bases and J dropped 8 bases, with 10 bases sitting between them. CDR1 and CDR2 from the germline V gene are LGHNA and YSLEER. The CDR3 sequence is 12 residues long. CDR3: CASSGRDHEQFF. The CDR3 DNA is TGCGCCAGCAGCGGGAGAGACCATGAGCAGTTCTTC.

The chain carries TRBV7-2 and TRBJ2-1; no definite D call. With 5 bases removed from V and 0 bases from J, the gap between germline ends came to 11 bases. The CDR3 loop spans 15 amino acids. Germline V CDR1 and CDR2: SGHTA, FQGNSA. Written as DNA, the CDR3 is TGTGCCAGCAGCACGAAGAGAAGCTCCTACAATGAGCAGTTCTTC. Amino acids: CASSTKRSSYNEQFF.

This chain connects TRBV4-1 to TRBJ1-2, with D possibly TRBD1 on 5 matching bases. This CDR3 is built from 14 residues. Trimming cost V 6 bases and J 6 bases, with 17 bases left between them. Looked up from germline, CDR1 is MGHRA and CDR2 is YSYEKL. The CDR3 here is CASRGEGPSNGYTF. CDR3 DNA: TGCGCCAGCAGAGGGGAGGGCCCCTCCAATGGCTACACCTTC.

The chain uses TRBV2 and TRBJ2-3; 9 positions agree with TRBD2. The V and J ends lost 3 bases and 6 bases, in that order; junction bases with no gene match: 16. CDR3 length: 18 amino acids. Germline-derived CDR1 and CDR2 are SNHLY and FYNNEI. The chain's CDR3 is CASSEGSGRSLDTDTQYF. CDR3 bases: TGTGCCAGCAGTGAGGGTAGCGGGAGATCCCTAGATACCGATACGCAGTATTTT. Combining the CDR3 with reference TRBV2 and TRBJ2-3 gives the whole variable domain EPEVTQTPSHQVTQMGQEVILRCVPISNHLYFYWYRQILGQKVEFLVSFYNNEISEKSEIFDDQFSVERPDGSNFTLKIRSTKLEDSAMYFCASSEGSGRSLDTDTQYFGPGTRLTVL.

The chain recombines TRBV7-9 with TRBJ1-2; D remains unclear. Germline V lookup: CDR1 SEHNR, CDR2 FQNEAQ (reference sequence). Between the trimmed V and J ends, which lost 6 bases and 4 bases, there was a span of 12 bases. The CDR3 sequence is 13 residues long. As DNA, the CDR3 is TGTGCCAGCAGTTCTACCGACGGCTATGGCTACACCTTC. Its protein product is CASSSTDGYGYTF.

The V gene is TRBV28, the J gene TRBJ1-5; tentatively, D is TRBD1 (5 bases). Germline loops: CDR1 MDHEN, CDR2 SYDVKM. The CDR3 totals 15 residues. V lost 8 bases and J lost 1, with 15 bases in between. The CDR3 DNA reads TGTGCCAGCCGGATAGGGGACCGCAGCAATCAGCCCCAGCATTTT. This codes for CASRIGDRSNQPQHF.

Remarks on this clone: The sample contains more than one DNA sequence encoding this CDR3. The J gene is TRBJ2-7, the V gene TRBV28, with 9 bases matching TRBD2. There are 14 residues in the CDR3. The germline CDR1 and CDR2 sequences are MDHEN and SYDVKM. The V and J ends lost 5 bases and 1 base, in that order; junction bases with no gene match: 3. The chain's CDR3 is CASSRAGGSYEQYF. The CDR3, as DNA: TGTGCCAGCAGTCGAGCGGGAGGATCCTACGAGCAGTACTTC.

The chain combines TRBV2 with TRBJ2-2; D possibly corresponds to TRBD1 (5 bases). This CDR3 has 12 amino acids. Looked up from germline, CDR1 is SNHLY and CDR2 is FYNNEI. V was pared by 7 bases and J by 5 bases, with 8 bases between. CDR3 coding DNA: TGTGCCAGCACTAGGGGAACCGGGGAGCTGTTTTTT. This codes for CASTRGTGELFF.

Concerning this clone itself: The same CDR3 can be traced to other DNA sequences in this sample. The rearrangement links TRBV7-2 to TRBJ2-7; D possibly uses TRBD1 or TRBD2 (5 bases each). The CDR3 totals 13 residues. CDR1 and CDR2 from the germline V gene are SGHTA and FQGNSA. V lost 5 bases to trimming and J lost 3 bases, with 11 bases between them. The CDR3 region has the DNA TGTGCCAGCAGCATACCGGGGCTCTACGAGCAGTACTTC. Encoded protein: CASSIPGLYEQYF.

The gene calls are TRBV27 and TRBJ2-7, with D tentatively TRBD1 (5 bases). V was cut by 5 bases and J by 2 bases, with 13 bases left in between. Germline V gene data show CDR1 as MNHEY and CDR2 as SMNVEV (reference sequence). This CDR3 comprises 14 residues. Here the CDR3 reads CASSPSTATYEQYF. The DNA of the CDR3 is TGTGCCAGCAGTCCCTCGACAGCCACCTACGAGCAGTACTTC.

CDR3 bases: TGTGCCAGCAGCCTACAGGTGCCCCCCTACGAGCAGTACTTC. Translation: CASSLQVPPYEQYF. The chain has TRBV28 and TRBJ2-7, with D perhaps TRBD1 (5 bases). From germline, CDR1 is MDHEN and CDR2 SYDVKM. Deletions cut 6 bases from V and 2 bases from J, with 14 bases between. The CDR3 consists of 14 residues.

The chain links TRBV27 to TRBJ1-5; D ambiguous. The CDR3 sequence is 14 residues long. CDR1 MNHEY and CDR2 SMNVEV come from the germline V gene (reference sequence). Trimming removed 3 bases at V and 5 bases at J, with 11 bases between. The CDR3 DNA is TGTGCCAGCAGTTTTCGAGGGAACGATCAGCCCCAGCATTTT. It codes for CASSFRGNDQPQHF.

The chain is built from TRBV7-9 and TRBJ2-1, with 11 positions matching TRBD1. Losses at the gene ends were 1 base for V and 8 bases for J; bases not matched to a gene: 13. The germline V gene has CDR1 SEHNR and CDR2 FQNEAQ (reference sequence). The CDR3 contains 18 residues. The CDR3 nucleotides are TGTGCCAGCAGCTTAGGGTTCAGGGGACAGGGGGGTTTGGATGAGCAGTTCTTC. This sequence encodes CASSLGFRGQGGLDEQFF.

V gene TRBV5-1 combines with J gene TRBJ2-6, with 12 bases aligning to TRBD1. V dropped 4 bases and J dropped 2; count of bases not matched to a gene: 13. CDR1 SGHRS and CDR2 YFSETQ come from the germline V gene. This CDR3 has 20 amino acids. CDR3 region: CASSPHPPGQGATGANVLTF. CDR3 DNA sequence: TGCGCCAGCAGCCCCCATCCTCCGGGACAGGGGGCAACTGGGGCCAACGTCCTGACTTTC.

The V and J genes are TRBV2 and TRBJ1-1, with D possibly matching TRBD1 (5 bases). Trimming took off 6 bases at V and 0 bases at J, with 14 bases between the two ends. The CDR3 sequence is 15 residues long. Germline CDR1 and CDR2: SNHLY and FYNNEI. The CDR3 bases are TGTGCCAGCAGAGCGACGGGACGGTTGAACACTGAAGCTTTCTTT. It translates to CASRATGRLNTEAFF. Variable domain in full (rest from reference TRBV2 and TRBJ1-1): EPEVTQTPSHQVTQMGQEVILRCVPISNHLYFYWYRQILGQKVEFLVSFYNNEISEKSEIFDDQFSVERPDGSNFTLKIRSTKLEDSAMYFCASRATGRLNTEAFFGQGTRLTVV.

The CDR3 sequence is CASNPDRVSTVFPNYGYTF. CDR3 nucleotide sequence: TGTGCCAGTAACCCTGACAGGGTTTCGACGGTTTTCCCAAACTATGGCTACACCTTC. The chain joins TRBV19 to TRBJ1-2, with 7 bases identical to TRBD1. Trimming at V came to 7 bases and at J to 2 bases, leaving 22 bases not matched to a gene. Looked up from germline, CDR1 is LNHDA and CDR2 is SQIVND (reference sequence). This CDR3 is built from 19 residues.

The chain links TRBV5-5 to TRBJ1-1; D might be TRBD1 (6 bases). V dropped 1 base and J dropped 7 bases, with 17 bases sitting between them. This CDR3 has 15 amino acids. The germline gives CDR1 SGHKS, CDR2 YYEKEE (reference sequence). CDR3 sequence: CASSLNGAKGGEAFF. The CDR3 nucleotides are TGTGCCAGCAGCTTGAATGGCGCGAAAGGGGGTGAAGCTTTCTTT.

The count of this clone is one. V gene TRBV7-2 combines with J gene TRBJ2-1; the match to TRBD2 covers 8 bases. CDR3 length: 11 residues. V shed 3 bases and J 12 bases; nucleotides not matched to a gene: 1. Germline CDR1 is SGHTA and CDR2 is FQGNSA. CDR3 bases: TGTGCCAGCAGCTTGGGGACTAGGCAGTTCTTC. It specifies CASSLGTRQFF.

The chain employs TRBV28 and TRBJ2-1; D is perhaps TRBD1 or TRBD2 (6 bases each). Germline V gene data show CDR1 as MDHEN and CDR2 as SYDVKM. V lost 5 bases and J 5 bases, leaving 19 bases between the germline ends. This CDR3 is 16 amino acids long. This CDR3 reads CASSQPGATPHNEQFF. The CDR3 DNA sequence: TGTGCCAGCAGTCAGCCGGGGGCGACCCCTCACAATGAGCAGTTCTTC.